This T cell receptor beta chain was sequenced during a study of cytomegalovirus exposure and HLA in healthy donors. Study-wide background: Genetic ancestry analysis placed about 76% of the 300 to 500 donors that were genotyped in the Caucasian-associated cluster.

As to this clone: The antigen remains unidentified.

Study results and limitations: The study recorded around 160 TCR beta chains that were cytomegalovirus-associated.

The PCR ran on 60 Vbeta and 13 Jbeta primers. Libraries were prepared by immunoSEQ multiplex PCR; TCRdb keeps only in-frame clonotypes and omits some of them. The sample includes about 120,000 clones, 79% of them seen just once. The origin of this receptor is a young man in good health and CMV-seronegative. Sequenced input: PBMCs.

The CDR3: CASSVVGTSYEQYF. CDR3 nucleotides: TGTGCCAGCAGCGTAGTCGGGACATCCTACGAGCAGTACTTC. This chain uses TRBV9 with TRBJ2-7; tentatively, D is TRBD1 (6 bases). The germline V and J ends were trimmed by 0 bases and 1 base, with 8 bases remaining between them. This CDR3 is built from 14 residues. In germline, CDR1 is SGDLS, CDR2 YYNGEE. Combining the CDR3 with reference TRBV9 and TRBJ2-7 gives the whole variable domain DSGVTQTPKHLITATGQRVTLRCSPRSGDLSVYWYQQSLDQGLQFLIQYYNGEERAKGNILERFSAQQFPDLHSELNLSSLELGDSALYFCASSVVGTSYEQYFGPGTRLTVT.